This T cell receptor beta chain was found in a study of cytomegalovirus exposure and HLA in healthy donors. With 60 Vbeta and 13 Jbeta primers, the PCR was carried out. The table came from immunoSEQ multiplex PCR; TCRdb's copy has only in-frame clones and leaves some out. The data hold a few hundred thousand clones, with about four fifths observed a single time. The CDR3 has 14 residues. The V end was cut by 2 bases, the J end by 0 bases, with 8 bases between. The V gene's germline CDR1 is SGHVS and CDR2 FQNEAQ. This clone occurred once. The chain combines TRBV7-8 with TRBJ2-7, with D maybe TRBD1 (5 bases). Material for sequencing was PBMCs. The sequence was obtained from a man aged 25-45 years in good health and CMV-seronegative. Here the CDR3 reads CASSLSDSSYEQYF. In DNA, the CDR3 is TGTGCCAGCAGCTTATCTGACAGCTCCTACGAGCAGTACTTC.